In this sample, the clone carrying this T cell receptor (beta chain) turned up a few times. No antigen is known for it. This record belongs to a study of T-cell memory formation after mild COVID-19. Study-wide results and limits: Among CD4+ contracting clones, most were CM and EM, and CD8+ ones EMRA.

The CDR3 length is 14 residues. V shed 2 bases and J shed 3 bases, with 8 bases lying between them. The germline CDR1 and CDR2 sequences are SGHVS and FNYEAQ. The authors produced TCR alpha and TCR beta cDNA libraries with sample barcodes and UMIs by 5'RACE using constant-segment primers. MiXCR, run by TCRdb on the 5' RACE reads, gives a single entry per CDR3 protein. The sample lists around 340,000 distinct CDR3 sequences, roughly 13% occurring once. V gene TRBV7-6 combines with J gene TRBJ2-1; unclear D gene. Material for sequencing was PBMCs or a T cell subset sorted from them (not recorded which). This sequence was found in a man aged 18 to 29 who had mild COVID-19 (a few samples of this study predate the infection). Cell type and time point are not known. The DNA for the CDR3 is TGTGCCAGCAGCTTACTAGGTGGCTACAATGAGCAGTTCTTC. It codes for CASSLLGGYNEQFF.